Reported below is one T cell receptor (beta chain). It has no known antigen specificity. One base away there is no much larger clone; base qualities are not given. V and J lose 3 bases and 0 bases, and a span of 4 bases separates them. In the germline V gene, CDR1 corresponds to SGDLS and CDR2 to YYNGEE. The CDR3, from cysteine to phenylalanine, totals 12 residues. Just the 36-base CDR3 DNA is kept, in frame starting at base 1. The immunoSEQ hsTCRB v3.0 assay was used at survey level resolution for TRB variable region sequencing. TRB sequencing targeted a depth of 40,000-50,000 T-cell genomes per sample. TRB libraries were pooled and sequenced on an Illumina MiSeq using a v3 150-cycle kit. Per the original workflow: Repertoire analysis ran in R within a reproducible Nextflow workflow covering QC, data transformation and analysis. LymphoSeq2, an R package for exploring AIRR-Seq data, was used to implement the custom analyses. A handful of samples that produced fewer than 5000 total TRB sequences were removed, so 188 HIV repertoires were analyzed. Among the 180 to 200 retained HIV repertoires, 59 were collected before ART initiation and roughly 130 after ART initiation. Repertoires were downsampled to 5000 TRB nucleotide sequences, and summary statistics were averaged over 100 downsampling iterations. The analysis kept only TRB sequences whose CDR3 regions were at least seven amino acids long. Two measures captured diversity: a Shannon entropy-derived clonality score and the Gini coefficient. In the repertoire networks, any two of the top 5000 CDR3 amino acid sequences were connected whenever the two sequences differed by an edit distance of one. For TRB CDR3 amino acid sequences, antigen specificity groups and MHC restriction were predicted with GLIPH2. To flag known associations with CMV, EBV, HIV or tissue antigens, CDR3 amino acid sequences were compared against VDJdb and McPAS-TCR. Pre-ART, post-ART and control groups were compared with Wilcoxon signed-rank tests and Holm-Bonferroni correction. TCRdb retrieved this table from immuneACCESS and kept in-frame rearrangements only. Not all clones are present; in checked studies, unresolved V genes account for under half, and no reason is known for the remainder. V, J and clone size are taken as reported in that table, and D and trimming were inferred from the DNA itself. Counted in this sample were fewer than 25,000 clones; 84% of them appeared once. 3.4% of the sample goes to the ten largest clones.

The data originate from a study of long-term antiretroviral therapy in people with HIV (dated by TCRdb to between 2021 and 2022). Turning to the overall study: The earliest samples were collected approximately a decade before the 2015 WHO recommendation for immediate ART, a period when ART was typically delayed until CD4 counts fell. Among the 30 to 35 participants with HIV, more than ten were female. No cross-contamination during QIAcube processing was seen in test extractions of a monoclonal T-cell line run alongside roughly 35 polyclonal samples. A retrospective serial study tested whether changes in peripheral blood TRB repertoire composition and diversity were associated with ART initiation and durable HIV suppression. A total of 192 cryopreserved PBMC samples were contributed to the cohort by 30 adults with confirmed HIV infection, with samples collected serially over a mean of approximately 6 years (range 1-12). The research as a whole found: Unsorted PBMC were profiled instead of sorted CD4+ and CD8+ T cells because pre-ART samples had limited cell numbers. No data were available on ART adherence, viral resistance or therapy changes, limiting inferences about post-ART repertoire changes. HIV repertoires had narrower CDR3 length ranges than controls, and the network structure suggested an antigen-experienced repertoire that shifted only slightly toward naive after ART. Expanded TRB clones identified before ART initiation dominated the repertoire at all time points, although this dominance fluctuated and declined in many PLHIV after ART. ART initiation was associated with a significant increase in TRB diversity, but diversity stayed significantly below transplant donor controls even after long-term ART. The samples span the years 2004 to 2017, and the ART regimens used may be less effective than current regimens. Owing to limited PBMC availability, only the TCR beta chain was sequenced, without alpha chain pairing.

To be included, a participant needed at least one PBMC sample from before ART initiation plus at least two post-ART samples. Treatment was received in the United States of America by all participants with HIV. Before DNA extraction, cryopreserved samples of roughly 0.9-11 million PBMC were thawed and washed. At the time of the earliest PBMC sample, participants with HIV were aged between about 23 and 54 years. PBMC samples were contributed by each participant from 1-4 timepoints before ART initiation and 2-8 timepoints after ART initiation, with a median of 7 samples. Serial HIV viral load, CD4+ T-cell count, ART history and demographic data were obtained for every participant. A Qiagen kit on a QIAcube was used to extract genomic DNA from unsorted PBMC, with samples processed in batches of 12.

The sequence came from a woman in her 50s with HIV. This specimen consisted of unsorted PBMCs, obtained 1.9 years after starting antiretroviral therapy. The rearrangement joined TRBV9 to TRBJ2-7; the D gene lacks a confident call. The DNA sequence reads TGTGCCAGCAGCGCGTCCTCCTACGAGCAGTACTTC. The translation is CASSASSYEQYF.